These T cell receptor beta chains were read from a single sample in a study of shared clonotypes between healthy human individuals. Assay: immunoSEQ multiplex PCR; the TCRdb copy retains only in-frame clones and omits some. The repertoire holds roughly 2.4 million clones, with approximately 94% as singletons. The sample comprised naive CD4+ T cells sorted from blood. The receptors originated from a man between 18 and 35 years old in good health. Both conserved end residues are part of each CDR3. The D gene is left open where the match is weak. Rows give clone size only sometimes, using once, few, many, or a class for an expanded clone.

NA | NA | TRBJ1-4 | TRBV7-6 | CASSLASNINEKLFF | TGTGCCAGCAGCTTAGCGTCGAACATTAATGAAAAACTGTTTTTT
NA | NA | TRBJ1-3 | TRBV7-2 | CASSLEPGSGNTIYF | TGTGCCAGCAGCTTAGAACCGGGCTCTGGAAACACCATATATTTT
TRBD2 | NA | TRBJ2-1 | TRBV5-6 | CASSFRTSGRIPYREQFF | TGTGCCAGCAGCTTCCGGACTAGCGGGAGAATCCCATACAGGGAGCAGTTCTTC
NA | once | TRBJ1-2 | TRBV28 | CASKLLPDYGYTF | TGTGCCAGCAAACTGCTCCCCGACTATGGCTACACCTTC
NA | NA | TRBJ2-5 | TRBV29-1 | CSVIRTVYQETQYF | TGCAGCGTTATCCGGACAGTGTACCAAGAGACCCAGTACTTC
NA | NA | TRBJ2-2 | TRBV10-1 | CASSEAGLPNTGELFF | TGCGCCAGCAGTGAGGCGGGACTGCCGAACACCGGGGAGCTGTTTTTT
TRBD1 | NA | TRBJ2-7 | TRBV2 | CASSQGQGATYEQYF | TGTGCCAGCAGCCAGGGGCAGGGGGCGACCTACGAGCAGTACTTC
TRBD2 | NA | TRBJ2-3 | TRBV7-2 | CASSLVGLAGVDTQYF | TGTGCCAGCAGCTTAGTGGGACTAGCGGGAGTAGATACGCAGTATTTT
NA | NA | TRBJ1-1 | TRBV9 | CASSVGTLNTEAFF | TGTGCCAGCAGCGTCGGGACGCTTAACACTGAAGCTTTCTTT
TRBD1 | NA | TRBJ1-1 | TRBV6-5 | CASRGQGLNTEAFF | TGTGCCAGCAGGGGACAGGGTTTGAACACTGAAGCTTTCTTT
NA | NA | TRBJ1-2 | TRBV7-8 | CASSLSGDGYGYTF | TGTGCCAGCAGCTTATCCGGGGATGGGTATGGCTACACCTTC
NA | NA | TRBJ1-1 | TRBV6-4 | CASSEGVNTEAFF | TGTGCCAGCAGCGAGGGGGTGAACACTGAAGCTTTCTTT
NA | NA | TRBJ1-2 | TRBV21-1 | CASSECQGANYGYTF | TGTGCCAGCAGCGAGTGCCAGGGGGCGAACTATGGCTACACCTTC
NA | NA | TRBJ1-1 | TRBV6-5 | CASSSYLRAFF | TGTGCCAGCAGTTCTTACCTTCGAGCTTTCTTT
NA | NA | TRBJ1-5 | TRBV6-4 | CASSDALRGQPQHF | TGTGCCAGCAGTGACGCCCTCAGGGGCCAGCCCCAGCATTTT
NA | NA | TRBJ1-2 | TRBV9 | CASSVDNGNYGYTF | TGTGCCAGCAGCGTAGATAACGGAAACTATGGCTACACCTTC
NA | NA | TRBJ2-1 | TRBV14 | CASSQEWRGSYNEQFF | TGTGCCAGCAGCCAAGAGTGGCGGGGTTCCTACAATGAGCAGTTCTTC
TRBD2 | NA | TRBJ2-1 | TRBV7-2 | CASSLVGRNEQFF | TGTGCCAGCAGCTTAGTCGGGAGGAATGAGCAGTTCTTC
TRBD1 | few | TRBJ1-2 | TRBV30 | CAFDRGGSGYTF | TGTGCCTTCGACAGGGGCGGCAGTGGCTACACCTTC
TRBD1 | NA | TRBJ1-5 | TRBV2 | CASSEVGQGLYSNQPQHF | TGTGCCAGCAGTGAAGTGGGACAGGGACTTTATAGCAATCAGCCCCAGCATTTT
TRBD1 | NA | TRBJ2-7 | TRBV7-3 | CASSLIGTGVNEQYF | TGTGCCAGCAGCTTAATAGGGACAGGGGTGAACGAGCAGTACTTC
NA | NA | TRBJ1-2 | TRBV28 | CASSPATNYGYTF | TGTGCCAGCAGCCCAGCTACTAACTATGGCTACACCTTC
TRBD1 | NA | TRBJ2-7 | TRBV7-2 | CASSPGWDRVREQYF | TGTGCCAGCAGCCCCGGTTGGGACAGGGTGCGTGAGCAGTACTTC
NA | NA | TRBJ2-5 | TRBV11-2 | CASSPRRGQETQYF | TGTGCCAGCAGCCCGCGCCGGGGCCAAGAGACCCAGTACTTC
NA | NA | TRBJ2-7 | TRBV9 | CASSVGLGAREQYF | TGTGCCAGCAGCGTAGGTCTAGGAGCGCGGGAGCAGTACTTC
NA | once | TRBJ2-7 | TRBV11-2 | CASGPGLSYEQYF | TGTGCCAGCGGCCCGGGACTCTCCTACGAGCAGTACTTC
TRBD1 | NA | TRBJ2-2 | TRBV14 | CASSLRQGTGELFF | TGTGCCAGCAGCCTACGACAGGGAACCGGGGAGCTGTTTTTT
NA | NA | TRBJ2-1 | TRBV9 | CASSVGRLDGKQFF | TGTGCCAGCAGCGTAGGAAGACTCGATGGGAAGCAGTTCTTC
NA | NA | TRBJ2-3 | TRBV7-9 | CASSPTGSDTQYF | TGTGCCAGCAGCCCAACAGGGTCAGATACGCAGTATTTT
NA | NA | TRBJ2-3 | TRBV6-5 | CASSRFRTTDTQYF | TGTGCCAGCAGTCGTTTTAGAACCACAGATACGCAGTATTTT
TRBD1 | NA | TRBJ2-2 | TRBV28 | CASSFRDRGTGELFF | TGTGCCAGCAGTTTCCGGGACAGGGGCACCGGGGAGCTGTTTTTT
NA | NA | TRBJ1-2 | TRBV6-5 | CASSSDRPYTF | TGTGCCAGCAGTTCCGACAGGCCCTACACCTTC
TRBD2 | NA | TRBJ2-1 | TRBV4-1 | CASSQLGTSDNEQFF | TGCGCCAGCAGCCAATTGGGGACTAGCGACAATGAGCAGTTCTTC
NA | NA | TRBJ1-5 | TRBV19 | CASRVGGALSNQPQHF | TGTGCCAGTAGAGTTGGAGGCGCCCTTAGTAATCAGCCCCAGCATTTT
NA | NA | TRBJ2-7 | TRBV28 | CASSLDSYEQYF | TGTGCCAGCAGTTTAGACAGCTACGAGCAGTACTTC
NA | few | TRBJ2-7 | TRBV15 | CATSRDSGYEQYF | TGTGCCACCAGCAGAGATTCGGGGTACGAGCAGTACTTC
NA | NA | TRBJ1-4 | TRBV28 | CASSLWGVQGTVAEKLFF | TGTGCCAGCAGTTTATGGGGAGTACAGGGTACGGTCGCTGAAAAACTGTTTTTT
NA | NA | TRBJ1-1 | TRBV6-5 | CASSYSTGLNTEAFF | TGTGCCAGCAGTTACTCGACGGGGCTGAACACTGAAGCTTTCTTT
NA | NA | TRBJ2-1 | TRBV7-3 | CASSSGLGGGEQFF | TGTGCCAGCAGCTCGGGACTAGGGGGCGGTGAGCAGTTCTTC
TRBD2 | once | TRBJ2-7 | TRBV5-6 | CASGEGWGYEQYF | TGTGCCAGCGGGGAGGGGTGGGGTTACGAGCAGTACTTC
NA | once | TRBJ2-5 | TRBV19 | CASSIKGRVMGETQYF | TGTGCCAGTAGTATTAAGGGAAGAGTCATGGGAGAGACCCAGTACTTC
TRBD1 | NA | TRBJ1-4 | TRBV15 | CATSPDRWATNEKLFF | TGTGCCACCAGCCCGGACAGGTGGGCAACTAATGAAAAACTGTTTTTT
TRBD1 | NA | TRBJ1-1 | TRBV27 | CASSRAGQGAGEAFF | TGTGCCAGCAGTAGGGCGGGACAGGGGGCGGGTGAAGCTTTCTTT
NA | NA | TRBJ1-4 | TRBV4-1 | CASSGGFGWGIIGEKLFF | TGCGCCAGCAGCGGAGGGTTCGGTTGGGGAATAATCGGCGAAAAACTGTTTTTT
NA | NA | TRBJ2-7 | TRBV6-6 | CASSTPGQYEQYF | TGTGCCAGCAGTACCCCTGGGCAGTACGAGCAGTACTTC
TRBD1 | NA | TRBJ1-1 | TRBV19 | CASSMMFIGDRGRGTEAFF | TGTGCCAGTAGTATGATGTTTATCGGGGACAGGGGGCGTGGGACTGAAGCTTTCTTT
NA | NA | TRBJ2-1 | TRBV6-1 | CASIFGGALNEQFF | TGTGCCAGCATTTTTGGGGGCGCCCTCAATGAGCAGTTCTTC
TRBD2 | NA | TRBJ2-2 | TRBV25-1 | CASNSGGGTGELFF | TGTGCCAGCAATAGCGGGGGGGGCACCGGGGAGCTGTTTTTT
TRBD1 | NA | TRBJ1-1 | TRBV6-1 | CASSELDRDPFF | TGTGCCAGCAGTGAACTGGACAGGGATCCTTTCTTT
NA | NA | TRBJ2-7 | TRBV28 | CASSSGAKSTYEQYF | TGTGCCAGCAGTTCAGGGGCAAAGTCAACCTACGAGCAGTACTTC
NA | NA | TRBJ1-2 | TRBV30 | CAWSGIPGAGDGYTF | TGTGCCTGGAGTGGAATCCCAGGGGCTGGGGATGGCTACACCTTC
NA | NA | TRBJ2-2 | TRBV18 | CASSPPDRSNTGELFF | TGTGCCAGCTCACCACCGGATAGGAGTAACACCGGGGAGCTGTTTTTT
NA | NA | TRBJ2-7 | TRBV11-2 | CASSLIVKEPSYEQYF | TGTGCCAGCAGCTTAATAGTTAAGGAGCCTTCCTACGAGCAGTACTTC
NA | NA | TRBJ1-1 | TRBV6-5 | CASSYSGDRTEAFF | TGTGCCAGCAGTTACTCAGGGGATCGGACTGAAGCTTTCTTT
NA | NA | TRBJ1-2 | TRBV19 | CASSIRAEVYGYTF | TGTGCCAGTAGTATAAGAGCAGAAGTCTATGGCTACACCTTC